A selection of T cell receptor beta chains follows, all from one sample in a study of cytomegalovirus exposure and HLA in healthy donors. TCRdb's table, derived via immunoSEQ multiplex PCR, lists solely in-frame clones and lacks some. This table has some 250,000 clones, about 92% appearing once. The sequenced material came from PBMCs. Every receptor here comes from a woman in her twenties or thirties in good health and CMV-seronegative. Each CDR3 is given with its conserved first and last residue. The D gene is left open where the match is weak. A clone size is listed for some rows: how often the clone was seen (once, few, many), or a class if it is expanded.

V gene: TRBV27
J gene: TRBJ2-7
clone size: .
D gene: TRBD2
CDR3 DNA: TGTGCCAGCAGTTTAAAGGGCGGGAGTCGCTACGAGCAGTACTTC
CDR3 protein: CASSLKGGSRYEQYF

V gene: TRBV9
J gene: TRBJ2-5
clone size: .
D gene: TRBD2
CDR3 DNA: TGTGCCAGCAGCGTGACTAGCGGGAGTGGGTTGGAGACCCAGTACTTC
CDR3 protein: CASSVTSGSGLETQYF

V gene: TRBV27
J gene: TRBJ2-7
clone size: few
D gene: TRBD2
CDR3 DNA: TGTGCCAGCAGTTTGACTAGCGGGCTCTACGAGCAGTACTTC
CDR3 protein: CASSLTSGLYEQYF

V gene: TRBV28
J gene: TRBJ2-2
clone size: .
D gene: .
CDR3 DNA: TGTGCCAGCAGTTTGGATCAGATGAACACCGGGGAGCTGTTTTTT
CDR3 protein: CASSLDQMNTGELFF

V gene: TRBV5-8
J gene: TRBJ2-3
clone size: once
D gene: .
CDR3 DNA: TGTGCCAGCAGATGGGGCACAGATACGCAGTATTTT
CDR3 protein: CASRWGTDTQYF

V gene: TRBV2
J gene: TRBJ2-7
clone size: .
D gene: .
CDR3 DNA: TGTGCCAGCAAGGGGGCGGGAGATTCAAACGAGCAGTACTTC
CDR3 protein: CASKGAGDSNEQYF

V gene: TRBV5-1
J gene: TRBJ1-1
clone size: .
D gene: TRBD1
CDR3 DNA: TGCGCCAGCAGCTTCGGGGACAGGACTCGAAACACTGAAGCTTTCTTT
CDR3 protein: CASSFGDRTRNTEAFF

V gene: TRBV6-1
J gene: TRBJ2-6
clone size: .
D gene: TRBD1
CDR3 DNA: TGTGCCAGCCTTATGACAGGGTTTGGGGCCAACGTCCTGACTTTC
CDR3 protein: CASLMTGFGANVLTF

V gene: TRBV11-3
J gene: TRBJ2-5
clone size: .
D gene: .
CDR3 DNA: TGTGCCAGCAGCCGGGCTAGCATCTTGGAGACCCAGTACTTC
CDR3 protein: CASSRASILETQYF

V gene: TRBV28
J gene: TRBJ2-7
clone size: .
D gene: .
CDR3 DNA: TGTGCCAGCAGTCTGGAAGCGGGACACTACGAGCAGTACTTC
CDR3 protein: CASSLEAGHYEQYF

V gene: TRBV7-9
J gene: TRBJ1-4
clone size: .
D gene: TRBD1
CDR3 DNA: TGTGCCAGCAGCTTTGGGACAGGTCTTAATGAAAAACTGTTTTTT
CDR3 protein: CASSFGTGLNEKLFF

V gene: TRBV5-1
J gene: TRBJ2-2
clone size: .
D gene: TRBD2
CDR3 DNA: TGCGCCAGCAGCTTGGCCGCGGGGGGTGGCACCGGGGAGCTGTTTTTT
CDR3 protein: CASSLAAGGGTGELFF

V gene: TRBV7-7
J gene: TRBJ2-3
clone size: .
D gene: TRBD2
CDR3 DNA: TGTGCCAGCAGCTCGACTAGCGCGGGCACAGATACGCAGTATTTT
CDR3 protein: CASSSTSAGTDTQYF

V gene: TRBV5-1
J gene: TRBJ2-7
clone size: .
D gene: TRBD2
CDR3 DNA: TGCGCCAGCAGCCCTGGGGGAGGGAACCACTACGAGCAGTACTTC
CDR3 protein: CASSPGGGNHYEQYF

V gene: TRBV2
J gene: TRBJ2-5
clone size: .
D gene: TRBD2
CDR3 DNA: TGTGCCAGCAGTGCGGGACTAGGGGGGGGAGAGACCCAGTACTTC
CDR3 protein: CASSAGLGGGETQYF

V gene: TRBV4-3
J gene: TRBJ2-1
clone size: .
D gene: TRBD1
CDR3 DNA: TGCGCCAGCAGCCAAGGGGTTACCGGGACAGAGTACAATGAGCAGTTCTTC
CDR3 protein: CASSQGVTGTEYNEQFF

V gene: TRBV27
J gene: TRBJ2-7
clone size: .
D gene: .
CDR3 DNA: TGTGCCAGCAGTCCTCAGGGCTACGAGCAGTACTTC
CDR3 protein: CASSPQGYEQYF

V gene: TRBV28
J gene: TRBJ1-2
clone size: .
D gene: .
CDR3 DNA: TGTGCCAGCAGTTCTACACCTGCGTATGGCTACACCTTC
CDR3 protein: CASSSTPAYGYTF

V gene: TRBV29-1
J gene: TRBJ2-1
clone size: .
D gene: .
CDR3 DNA: TGCAGCGTTGCGGGTTGGGGGGGCGGAAACAATGAGCAGTTCTTC
CDR3 protein: CSVAGWGGGNNEQFF

V gene: TRBV9
J gene: TRBJ2-2
clone size: .
D gene: .
CDR3 DNA: TGTGCCAGCAGCGTAGGGTACAGCACGAACACCGGGGAGCTGTTTTTT
CDR3 protein: CASSVGYSTNTGELFF

V gene: TRBV28
J gene: TRBJ1-5
clone size: .
D gene: .
CDR3 DNA: TGTGCCAGCAGTTTACTCGGTCAGCCCCAGCATTTT
CDR3 protein: CASSLLGQPQHF

V gene: TRBV20-1
J gene: TRBJ2-5
clone size: .
D gene: .
CDR3 DNA: TGCAGTGCTAAGGAGTTAAAGACCCAGTACTTC
CDR3 protein: CSAKELKTQYF

V gene: TRBV11-3
J gene: TRBJ2-4
clone size: .
D gene: TRBD1
CDR3 DNA: TGTGCCAGCAGCCCGGGACCCAGGGGGACCAAAAACATTCAGTACTTC
CDR3 protein: CASSPGPRGTKNIQYF

V gene: TRBV6-5
J gene: TRBJ1-4
clone size: .
D gene: .
CDR3 DNA: TGTGCCAGCAGCCGGATAGGAAGGGGTGAAAAACTGTTTTTT
CDR3 protein: CASSRIGRGEKLFF

V gene: TRBV4-3
J gene: TRBJ2-7
clone size: .
D gene: TRBD2
CDR3 DNA: TGCGCCAGCAGCCACGGTACTAGCGGGATGGCATACGAGCAGTACTTC
CDR3 protein: CASSHGTSGMAYEQYF

V gene: TRBV25-1
J gene: TRBJ2-4
clone size: .
D gene: TRBD2
CDR3 DNA: TGTGCCCTAGCGGGAGATCACGTAGCCAAAAACATTCAGTACTTC
CDR3 protein: CALAGDHVAKNIQYF

V gene: TRBV2
J gene: TRBJ1-1
clone size: .
D gene: TRBD1
CDR3 DNA: TGTGCCAGCAGTGGGGACAGTATGAACACTGAAGCTTTCTTT
CDR3 protein: CASSGDSMNTEAFF

V gene: TRBV27
J gene: TRBJ2-5
clone size: .
D gene: TRBD2
CDR3 DNA: TGTGCCAGCAGTTTATCGTGGGGGGGGATTGCGGAGACCCAGTACTTC
CDR3 protein: CASSLSWGGIAETQYF

V gene: TRBV15
J gene: TRBJ1-3
clone size: .
D gene: .
CDR3 DNA: TGTGCCACCAGCAGAGATTACGGGGAAGGAAACACCATATATTTT
CDR3 protein: CATSRDYGEGNTIYF

V gene: TRBV5-6
J gene: TRBJ2-7
clone size: .
D gene: TRBD2
CDR3 DNA: TGTGCCAGCAGCTTGGCTGCGGGAGTGGGGAACGAGCAGTACTTC
CDR3 protein: CASSLAAGVGNEQYF

V gene: TRBV7-6
J gene: TRBJ2-1
clone size: .
D gene: TRBD2
CDR3 DNA: TGTGCCAGCAGCTCCGGACTAGCTTTGCCATCGTGGAGTCACAATGAGCAGTTCTTC
CDR3 protein: CASSSGLALPSWSHNEQFF

V gene: TRBV29-1
J gene: TRBJ2-7
clone size: .
D gene: .
CDR3 DNA: TGCAGCGTTGAAGGTCAGAGGGTCCACGAGCAGTACTTC
CDR3 protein: CSVEGQRVHEQYF

V gene: TRBV28
J gene: TRBJ1-2
clone size: .
D gene: TRBD1
CDR3 DNA: TGTGCCAGCAGGCCCCAGGGGGATAACTATGGCTACACCTTC
CDR3 protein: CASRPQGDNYGYTF